The 9 T cell receptor beta chains presented below share a single source sample, sequenced in a study of blood T cell repertoires in COVID-19. Generated by immunoSEQ multiplex PCR, the TCRdb table keeps only in-frame clones and is missing some. The data hold about 120,000 clones, with less than 85% observed a single time. Sequencing was carried out using peripheral blood. The receptors originated from a man aged 30 to 45 with acute or convalescent COVID-19.

The chain joins TRBV4-1 to TRBJ2-3; D possibly corresponds to TRBD2 (6 bases). This CDR3 has 16 residues. V gave up 1 base and J gave up 1 base, with 12 bases separating them. Germline V gives CDR1 MGHRA, CDR2 YSYEKL. DNA of the CDR3: TGCGCCAGCAGCCAAGCTGAGTCGGGGGGCACAGATACGCAGTATTTT. This gives the protein CASSQAESGGTDTQYF.

The rearrangement joins TRBV6-5 to TRBJ1-5; 10 bases line up with TRBD1. The J segment lost 4 bases and the V segment lost 10 bases, leaving 4 bases of the junction unmatched. Germline CDR1 reads MNHEY; CDR2 reads SVGAGI. CDR3 size: 13 residues. The CDR3 nucleotides are TGTGCCACGGGACAGGGGAATAATCAGCCCCAGCATTTT. This gives the protein CATGQGNNQPQHF.

The chain couples TRBV5-1 to TRBJ1-3; D possibly corresponds to TRBD1 (5 bases). The CDR3 is 15 amino acids. The V end was cut by 6 bases, the J end by 2 bases, with 15 bases between. Germline V gives CDR1 SGHRS, CDR2 YFSETQ. The CDR3 region is CASTPGGYAGNTIYF. CDR3 nucleotides: TGCGCCAGCACCCCCGGGGGGTACGCTGGAAACACCATATATTTT. Based on the CDR3 plus reference TRBV5-1 and TRBJ1-3, the full variable domain is KAGVTQTPRYLIKTRGQQVTLSCSPISGHRSVSWYQQTPGQGLQFLFEYFSETQRNKGNFPGRFSGRQFSNSRSEMNVSTLELGDSALYLCASTPGGYAGNTIYFGEGSWLTVV.

This clone was seen just once. This chain joins TRBV2 and TRBJ2-2; 7 nucleotides line up with TRBD2. The CDR3 has 15 residues. The J segment lost 4 bases and the V segment lost 2 bases, leaving 4 bases of the junction unmatched. Per germline, CDR1 SNHLY and CDR2 FYNNEI. The CDR3 reads CASSERRGSTGELFF. CDR3 DNA: TGTGCCAGCAGTGAACGGCGGGGGAGCACCGGGGAGCTGTTTTTT.

This clone appeared a few times. This chain links TRBV20-1 with TRBJ2-1, with D tentatively TRBD2 (6 bases). The length of the CDR3 is 11 residues. V was shortened by 4 bases and J by 9 bases, with 10 bases between the two germline ends. From germline, CDR1 is DFQATT and CDR2 SNEGSKA (reference sequence). CDR3 sequence (DNA): TGCAGTGCTAACCGGGGGAGTGAGCAGTTCTTC. Protein sequence: CSANRGSEQFF.

CDR3 bases: TGTGCCAGCAGTACTCCGCTGGGGCAGGGGGCATGGAGTGGCTACACCTTC. Translation: CASSTPLGQGAWSGYTF. V usage is TRBV28 and J usage is TRBJ1-2; 8 bases are shared with TRBD1. The germline CDR1 and CDR2 sequences are MDHEN and SYDVKM. The trim removed 5 bases at V and 7 bases at J, leaving 18 bases unmatched. This CDR3 comprises 17 residues.

In this sample, this clone turned up a few times. The chain carries TRBV6-4 and TRBJ2-1, with D maybe TRBD2 (6 bases). This CDR3 region has 14 residues. Germline CDR1 reads MRHNA; CDR2 reads SNTAGT. V gave up 3 bases and J gave up 4 bases, with 10 bases separating them. CDR3 in amino acids: CASSEASDYNEQFF. DNA of the CDR3: TGTGCCAGCAGTGAAGCTAGCGATTACAATGAGCAGTTCTTC.

This clone has more than one count but fewer than ten. This chain links TRBV30 with TRBJ2-3, with 8 bases aligning to TRBD2. Germline assignment: CDR1 GTSNPN and CDR2 SVGIG (reference sequence). V lost 0 bases and J lost 0; bases outside the gene matches: 14. This CDR3 comprises 19 residues. The CDR3 loop reads CAWSVASGGDIASTDTQYF. The CDR3 DNA is TGTGCCTGGAGTGTGGCCAGCGGGGGAGACATAGCTAGCACAGATACGCAGTATTTT. Variable domain in full (rest from reference TRBV30 and TRBJ2-3): SQTIHQWPATLVQPVGSPLSLECTVEGTSNPNLYWYRQAAGRGLQLLFYSVGIGQISSEVPQNLSASRPQDRQFILSSKKLLLSDSGFYLCAWSVASGGDIASTDTQYFGPGTRLTVL.

The chain is built from TRBV30 and TRBJ1-3; no reliable D call. The V gene's germline CDR1 is GTSNPN and CDR2 SVGIG (reference sequence). The CDR3 loop spans 15 amino acids. V lost 2 bases, J lost 2 bases, and 13 bases lay in between. As DNA, the CDR3 is TGTGCCTGGAGTCCAGGTTCTTTAGCTGGAAACACCATATATTTT. It is translated as CAWSPGSLAGNTIYF. The full variable domain, rest sourced from reference TRBV30 and TRBJ1-3, is SQTIHQWPATLVQPVGSPLSLECTVEGTSNPNLYWYRQAAGRGLQLLFYSVGIGQISSEVPQNLSASRPQDRQFILSSKKLLLSDSGFYLCAWSPGSLAGNTIYFGEGSWLTVV.